The entry below describes one T cell receptor (beta chain). The antigen is unknown. The method was immunoSEQ multiplex PCR; TCRdb's version includes in-frame clones alone and lacks a portion of them. The sample shows roughly 350,000 clones, roughly 89% of them seen only once. Trimming removed 0 bases from V and 2 bases from J; junction bases left unmatched: 7. CDR3 length equals 17 residues. Germline V gene lookup returns CDR1 MNHEY and CDR2 SMNVEV (reference sequence). This specimen comes from a study of cytomegalovirus exposure and HLA in healthy donors. Findings and limits, study-wide: In the roughly 110 validation repertoires, approximately 94% of cluster scores exceeded 0, per a later analysis.

V gene TRBV27 combines with J gene TRBJ1-5; 7 bases line up with TRBD1. This clonotype was obtained from a woman younger than 35 in good health and CMV-seronegative. Sequencing was performed on PBMCs. The CDR3 protein is CASSLSPTGAGNQPQHF. The CDR3 DNA sequence: TGTGCCAGCAGTTTATCCCCCACAGGGGCAGGCAATCAGCCCCAGCATTTT.